This entry describes one TCR beta chain. The specificity of this receptor is unknown. Base qualities are not provided; no much larger clone lies one nucleotide away. The source of the sample is a study of vaccination effects on CD4 cells after COVID-19 (dated by TCRdb to about 2022). Concerning the study at large: Each participant received two doses of an mRNA SARS-CoV-2 vaccine, either BNT162b2 or mRNA-1273. SARS-CoV-2 spike-specific CD4+ TCR repertoires from before and after mRNA vaccination were compared in COVID-19 convalescent patients and in infection-naive vaccine recipients. Altogether, about 10 COVID-19 convalescent patients and several SARS-CoV-2-naive healthy vaccine recipients made up the full study. In the study, cultures from other donors were sequenced using the Oncomine TCR Beta short-read assay on an Illumina iSeq 100.

Library prep was done by the immunoSEQ multiplex PCR assay. TCR beta CDR3 sequencing was performed on DNA from the cultured, isolated CD4+ T cells. In the original analysis: Non-productive TCR sequences were removed, reads were trimmed to the CDR3 region, and CDR3s of at least 7 amino acids were retained. The MANAFEST web app was used to pick out antigen-specific clonotypes by comparing their expansion in peptide wells with that in reference cultures. For clones to be considered positive, expansion at FDR<0.05 versus reference and all other wells, an odds ratio above 5, and a frequency above 0.1% in two replicate wells were required. A clonotype was called cross-reactive if it was significantly expanded both in SARS-CoV-2 spike wells and in at least one common cold coronavirus spike condition. Using the stringdist R package, CDR3 similarity was measured by Levenshtein distance, and unrooted trees were constructed with ape in R 3.6.1. TCRdb mirrors the immuneACCESS table, restricted to in-frame sequences. Some clones are absent from its copies; in checked studies, under half trace to an unresolved V gene, and the reason for the others is unknown. That table gives V, J and clone size, and the DNA gave D and trimming. Here the sample has about 14,000 clones; around 76% occur a single time. Under 30% of the sample comes from the top ten.

Sequences LGHDT (CDR1) and YNNKEL (CDR2) are obtained from the germline V gene (reference sequence). The CDR3 covers 13 residues, taking in both the cysteine and the phenylalanine. Solely the CDR3 DNA is kept, with 39 bases framed from the first base. The germline V end is reduced by 8 bases and the J end by 5 bases; junction bases left unmatched: 6. The investigation overall reported the following: The study was limited by a small number of convalescent patients and lacked early post-infection timepoints. Both infection-induced and vaccine-induced clones contracted markedly at late post-vaccination timepoints, which is consistent with waning T cell responses. Among healthy vaccine recipients, nearly all vaccine-induced clones were SARS-CoV-2 mono-reactive, and only 1 of 255 was cross-reactive with common cold coronaviruses.

In the ViraFEST assay, PBMC were stimulated with viral peptide pools, and antigen-specific CD4+ T cell clonotypes were then identified by expansion using TCR sequencing. After less than 13 days of culture, CD4+ T cells were isolated with the EasySep CD4+ T cell isolation kit. None of the healthy vaccine recipients had a prior SARS-CoV-2 infection, which was confirmed by nucleocapsid antibody tests that came back negative both before and after vaccination. A few million PBMC per well were cultured in IMDM with 5% human AB serum, 10 IU/ml IL-2 and gentamicin, plus 10 ug/ml peptides. On days 3 and 7, half of the culture medium was replaced with fresh IL-2-containing medium. Each peptide stimulation condition was cultured in triplicate wells unless otherwise noted. Using Ficoll-Paque Plus gradient centrifugation, PBMC were separated from whole blood and then either used fresh or cryopreserved at -140C. The spike proteins of SARS-CoV-2 and of the common cold coronaviruses HCoV-NL63, HCoV-OC43 and HCoV-229E were spanned by overlapping peptide pools. Genomic DNA was extracted from cultured CD4+ T cells with the QIAamp micro DNA kit.

This specimen consisted of CD4+ T cells from PBMCs cultured with HCoV-229E spike peptides, obtained before COVID-19 vaccination. Per the publication, the cell subset or site label means: HCoV-229E spike overlapping peptide pool stimulation. The sequence links TRBV3-1 (or the pseudogene TRBV3-2) to TRBJ2-5; 9 bases in the middle match TRBD1. This TCR was recovered from a human donor who received a COVID-19 vaccine. The CDR3 protein sequence reads: CASGDRGYETQYF. The nucleotides are TGTGCCAGCGGAGACAGGGGGTATGAGACCCAGTACTTC.